The entry below describes one T cell receptor beta chain. Per the original data handling: Estimated nucleated cell counts came from reference gene primer amplification. Method: immunoSEQ multiplex PCR; TCRdb's copy keeps in-frame clones and lacks some. The V and J calls and the clone size are those of that table, but D and trimming were determined from the DNA. The sample comprises about 250,000 clones, approximately 86% of which are singletons, and around 1.5% rests with the top ten. This sample is drawn from a study of blood T cell repertoires in COVID-19. About the study: Samples came from the United States, Italy and Spain, spanning acute and convalescent COVID-19. The cDNA or gDNA used as material had been derived from T cells, B-cell-depleted T cells, or PBMCs.

Trimming left V 6 bases short and J 5 bases short, with 7 bases between. This CDR3 has 11 residues. Looked up from germline, CDR1 is SNHLY and CDR2 is FYNNEI. The sequenced sample was peripheral blood. The receptor was derived from a woman between 55 and 75 years old who had recovered from COVID-19. The genes are TRBV2 and TRBJ1-1; no clear D. In nucleotides, the CDR3 is TGTGCCAGCAGGGGAGGTACTGAAGCTTTCTTT. Amino acid sequence: CASRGGTEAFF.